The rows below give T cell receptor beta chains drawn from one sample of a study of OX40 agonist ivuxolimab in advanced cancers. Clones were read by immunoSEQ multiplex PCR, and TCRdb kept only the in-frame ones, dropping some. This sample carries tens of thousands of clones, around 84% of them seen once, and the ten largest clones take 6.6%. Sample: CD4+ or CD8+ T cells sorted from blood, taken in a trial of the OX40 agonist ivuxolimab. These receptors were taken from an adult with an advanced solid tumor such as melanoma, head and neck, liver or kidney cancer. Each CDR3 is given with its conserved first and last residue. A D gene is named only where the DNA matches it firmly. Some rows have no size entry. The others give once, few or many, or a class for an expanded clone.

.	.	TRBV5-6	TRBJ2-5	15	CASSLGGEYQETQYF	TGTGCCAGCAGCTTGGGGGGAGAGTACCAAGAGACCCAGTACTTC
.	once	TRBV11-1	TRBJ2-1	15	CASSLATGGDNEQFF	TGTGCCAGCAGCTTAGCAACAGGGGGGGACAATGAGCAGTTCTTC
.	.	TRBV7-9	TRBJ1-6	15	CASSLATGLSSPLHF	TGTGCCAGCAGCTTGGCCACAGGTCTCAGTTCACCCCTCCACTTT
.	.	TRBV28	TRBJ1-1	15	CASSFSTPMNTEAFF	TGTGCCAGCAGTTTCTCTACACCCATGAACACTGAAGCTTTCTTT
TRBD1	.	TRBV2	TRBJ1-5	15	CASLKEGQNNQPQHF	TGTGCCAGCTTGAAGGAGGGACAGAACAATCAGCCCCAGCATTTT
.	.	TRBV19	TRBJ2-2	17	CASSIDNPRIKTGELFF	TGTGCCAGTAGTATAGATAACCCGCGAATTAAGACCGGGGAGCTGTTTTTT
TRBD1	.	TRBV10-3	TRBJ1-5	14	CAISKDRVNQPQHF	TGTGCCATCAGTAAAGACAGGGTCAATCAGCCCCAGCATTTT
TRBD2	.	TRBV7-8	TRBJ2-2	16	CASFPTSSPNTGELFF	TGTGCCAGCTTTCCGACTAGCTCCCCGAACACCGGGGAGCTGTTTTTT
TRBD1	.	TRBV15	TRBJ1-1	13	CATSREQGTEAFF	TGTGCCACCAGCAGAGAACAGGGGACTGAAGCTTTCTTT
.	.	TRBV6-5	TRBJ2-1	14	CASSYAHADNEQFF	TGTGCCAGCAGTTACGCCCATGCTGACAATGAGCAGTTCTTC
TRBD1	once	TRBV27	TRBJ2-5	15	CASSPGTGAWETQYF	TGTGCCAGCAGTCCCGGGACAGGGGCATGGGAGACCCAGTACTTC
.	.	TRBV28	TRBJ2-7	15	CASSRDHMSSYEQYF	TGTGCCAGCAGCCGGGACCACATGAGCTCCTACGAGCAGTACTTC
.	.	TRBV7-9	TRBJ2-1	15	CASSLVDLPYNEQFF	TGTGCCAGCAGCTTAGTCGACCTACCCTACAATGAGCAGTTCTTC
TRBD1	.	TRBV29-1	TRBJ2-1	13	CSAPRTGGNEQFF	TGCAGCGCCCCCCGGACAGGTGGGAATGAGCAGTTCTTC
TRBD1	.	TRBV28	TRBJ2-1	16	CASSPTGGPRNNEQFF	TGTGCCAGCAGTCCGACAGGGGGCCCTCGAAACAATGAGCAGTTCTTC
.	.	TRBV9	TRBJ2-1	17	CASSVVSTATVYNEQFF	TGTGCCAGCAGCGTAGTTTCTACAGCCACCGTCTACAATGAGCAGTTCTTC
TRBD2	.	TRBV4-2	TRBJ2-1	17	CASSQGAGTSGSDEQFF	TGTGCCAGCAGCCAAGGAGCCGGGACTAGCGGTTCGGATGAGCAGTTCTTC
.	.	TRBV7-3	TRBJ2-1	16	CASSLIGGSSYNEQFF	TGTGCCAGCAGCTTAATTGGGGGATCATCCTACAATGAGCAGTTCTTC
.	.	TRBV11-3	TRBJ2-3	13	CASSLLAGDTQYF	TGTGCCAGCAGCTTATTGGCGGGAGATACGCAGTATTTT
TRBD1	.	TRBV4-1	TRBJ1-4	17	CASSQVGQGRTNEKLFF	TGCGCCAGCAGCCAGGTCGGACAGGGCCGAACTAATGAAAAACTGTTTTTT
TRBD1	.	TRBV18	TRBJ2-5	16	CASSAGQAKLQETQYF	TGTGCCAGCTCAGCGGGACAGGCGAAGCTACAAGAGACCCAGTACTTC
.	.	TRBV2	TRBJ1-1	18	CASTPNRDIFSMNTEAFF	TGTGCCAGCACTCCTAACCGGGACATCTTTTCCATGAACACTGAAGCTTTCTTT
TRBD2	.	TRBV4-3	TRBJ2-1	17	CASSQTHSGSPYNEQFF	TGCGCCAGCAGCCAAACCCATAGCGGGAGTCCCTACAATGAGCAGTTCTTC
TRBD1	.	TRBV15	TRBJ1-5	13	CATTQGLWQPQHF	TGTGCCACCACACAGGGGCTATGGCAGCCCCAGCATTTT
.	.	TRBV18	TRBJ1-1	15	CASSPAREMNTEAFF	TGTGCCAGCTCACCTGCCAGGGAGATGAACACTGAAGCTTTCTTT
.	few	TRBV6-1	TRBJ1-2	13	CASRQGQGGGYTF	TGTGCCAGCAGACAGGGCCAAGGCGGTGGCTACACCTTC
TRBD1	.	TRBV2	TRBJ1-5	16	CASRRDREDRNQPQHF	TGTGCCAGCAGGCGGGACAGGGAGGATCGCAATCAGCCCCAGCATTTT
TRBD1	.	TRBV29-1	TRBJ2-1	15	CSVELDRERNNEQFF	TGCAGCGTTGAATTGGACAGGGAGCGAAACAATGAGCAGTTCTTC
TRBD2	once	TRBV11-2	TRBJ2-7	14	CASSLGSGRYEQYF	TGTGCCAGCAGCTTAGGTAGCGGGAGATACGAGCAGTACTTC
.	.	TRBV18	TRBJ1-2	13	CASSPDSRYGYTF	TGTGCCAGCTCACCGGACAGCCGGTATGGCTACACCTTC
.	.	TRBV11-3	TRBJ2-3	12	CASSGLEDTQYF	TGTGCCAGCAGCGGATTAGAAGATACGCAGTATTTT
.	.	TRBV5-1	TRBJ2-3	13	CASRLGFGDTQYF	TGCGCCAGCCGGCTAGGGTTTGGAGATACGCAGTATTTT
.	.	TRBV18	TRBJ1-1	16	CASSPNFAQGNTEAFF	TGTGCCAGCTCACCCAACTTCGCCCAGGGGAACACTGAAGCTTTCTTT
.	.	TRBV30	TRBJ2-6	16	CAWLEGSLVGANVLTF	TGTGCCTGGCTAGAGGGTTCCTTGGTTGGGGCCAACGTCCTGACTTTC
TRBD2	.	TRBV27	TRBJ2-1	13	CASRVGLAGEQFF	TGTGCCAGCAGGGTAGGACTAGCGGGCGAGCAGTTCTTC
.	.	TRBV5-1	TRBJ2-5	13	CASSLATPAAQYF	TGCGCCAGCAGCTTGGCGACCCCCGCGGCCCAGTACTTC
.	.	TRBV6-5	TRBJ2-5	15	CASTQRRGLGETQYF	TGTGCCAGCACCCAAAGGAGAGGGCTGGGAGAGACCCAGTACTTC